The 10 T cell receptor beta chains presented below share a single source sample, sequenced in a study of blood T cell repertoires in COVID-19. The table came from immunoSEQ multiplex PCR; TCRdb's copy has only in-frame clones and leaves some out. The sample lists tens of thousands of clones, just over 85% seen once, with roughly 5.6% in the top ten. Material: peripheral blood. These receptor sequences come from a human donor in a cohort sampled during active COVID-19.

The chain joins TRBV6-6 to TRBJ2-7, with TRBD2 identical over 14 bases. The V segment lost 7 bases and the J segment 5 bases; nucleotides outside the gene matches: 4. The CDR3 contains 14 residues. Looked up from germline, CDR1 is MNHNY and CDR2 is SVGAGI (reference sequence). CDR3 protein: CASTRLAGGNEQYF. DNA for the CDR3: TGTGCCAGCACCCGACTAGCGGGAGGGAACGAGCAGTACTTC.

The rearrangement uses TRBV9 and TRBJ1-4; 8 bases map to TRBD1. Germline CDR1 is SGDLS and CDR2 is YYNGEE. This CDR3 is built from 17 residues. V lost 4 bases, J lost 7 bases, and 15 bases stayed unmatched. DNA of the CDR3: TGTGCCAGCAGCATTCACCCCGCAGGGGGCGCTTCTGAAAAACTGTTTTTT. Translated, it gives CASSIHPAGGASEKLFF.

This CDR3 reads CASRTGSRVNSPLHF. CDR3 nucleotide sequence: TGTGCCAGCAGGACAGGGAGTAGGGTTAATTCACCCCTCCACTTT. This chain joins TRBV27 and TRBJ1-6; 7 bases match TRBD1. This CDR3 spans 15 amino acids. J was trimmed by 6 bases and V by 6 bases; bases with no gene match: 8. Germline values: CDR1 MNHEY, CDR2 SMNVEV (reference sequence).

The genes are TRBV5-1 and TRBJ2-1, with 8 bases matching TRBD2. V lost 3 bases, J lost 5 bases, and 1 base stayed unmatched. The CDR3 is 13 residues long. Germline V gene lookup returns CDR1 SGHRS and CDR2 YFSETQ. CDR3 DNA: TGCGCCAGCAGCTATAGCGGGAACAATGAGCAGTTCTTC. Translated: CASSYSGNNEQFF.

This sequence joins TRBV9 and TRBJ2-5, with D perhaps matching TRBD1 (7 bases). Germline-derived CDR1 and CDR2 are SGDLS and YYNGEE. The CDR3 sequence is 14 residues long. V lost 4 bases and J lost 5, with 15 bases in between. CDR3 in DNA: TGTGCCAGCAGCCAATCACAGGGGAGGGAGACCCAGTACTTC. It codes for CASSQSQGRETQYF. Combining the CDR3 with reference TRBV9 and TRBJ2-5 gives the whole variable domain DSGVTQTPKHLITATGQRVTLRCSPRSGDLSVYWYQQSLDQGLQFLIQYYNGEERAKGNILERFSAQQFPDLHSELNLSSLELGDSALYFCASSQSQGRETQYFGPGTRLLVL.

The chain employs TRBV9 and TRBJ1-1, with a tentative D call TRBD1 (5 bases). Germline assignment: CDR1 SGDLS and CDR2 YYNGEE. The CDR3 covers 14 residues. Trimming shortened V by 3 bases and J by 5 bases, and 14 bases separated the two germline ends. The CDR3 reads CASSGRGGETEAFF. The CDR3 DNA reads TGTGCCAGCAGCGGACGCGGGGGGGAAACTGAAGCTTTCTTT. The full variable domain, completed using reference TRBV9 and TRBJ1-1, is DSGVTQTPKHLITATGQRVTLRCSPRSGDLSVYWYQQSLDQGLQFLIQYYNGEERAKGNILERFSAQQFPDLHSELNLSSLELGDSALYFCASSGRGGETEAFFGQGTRLTVV.

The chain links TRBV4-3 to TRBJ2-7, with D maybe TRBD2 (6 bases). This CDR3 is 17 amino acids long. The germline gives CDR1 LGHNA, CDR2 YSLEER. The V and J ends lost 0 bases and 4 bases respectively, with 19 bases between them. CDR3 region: CASSQEEAGTAVYEQYF. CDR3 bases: TGCGCCAGCAGCCAAGAGGAGGCCGGGACTGCAGTGTACGAGCAGTACTTC.

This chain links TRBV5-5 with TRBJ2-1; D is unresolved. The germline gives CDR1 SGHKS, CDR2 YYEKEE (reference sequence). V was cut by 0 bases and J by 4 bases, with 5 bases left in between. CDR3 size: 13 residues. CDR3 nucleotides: TGTGCCAGCAGCTTGGCACAGTACAATGAGCAGTTCTTC. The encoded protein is CASSLAQYNEQFF.

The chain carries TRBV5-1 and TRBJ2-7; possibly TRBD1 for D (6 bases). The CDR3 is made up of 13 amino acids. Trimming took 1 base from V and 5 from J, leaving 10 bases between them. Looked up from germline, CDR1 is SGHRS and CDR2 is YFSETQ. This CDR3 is CASSLQGSHEQYF. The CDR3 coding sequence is TGCGCCAGCAGCTTGCAGGGGAGCCACGAGCAGTACTTC. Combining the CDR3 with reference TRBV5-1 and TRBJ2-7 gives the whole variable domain KAGVTQTPRYLIKTRGQQVTLSCSPISGHRSVSWYQQTPGQGLQFLFEYFSETQRNKGNFPGRFSGRQFSNSRSEMNVSTLELGDSALYLCASSLQGSHEQYFGPGTRLTVT.

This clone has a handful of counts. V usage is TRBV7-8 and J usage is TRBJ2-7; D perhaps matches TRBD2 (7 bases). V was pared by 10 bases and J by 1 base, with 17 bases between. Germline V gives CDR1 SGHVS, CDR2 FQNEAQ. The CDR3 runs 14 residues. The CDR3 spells CATTKGRGSYEQYF. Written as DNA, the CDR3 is TGTGCCACCACGAAGGGGAGGGGGTCCTACGAGCAGTACTTC.